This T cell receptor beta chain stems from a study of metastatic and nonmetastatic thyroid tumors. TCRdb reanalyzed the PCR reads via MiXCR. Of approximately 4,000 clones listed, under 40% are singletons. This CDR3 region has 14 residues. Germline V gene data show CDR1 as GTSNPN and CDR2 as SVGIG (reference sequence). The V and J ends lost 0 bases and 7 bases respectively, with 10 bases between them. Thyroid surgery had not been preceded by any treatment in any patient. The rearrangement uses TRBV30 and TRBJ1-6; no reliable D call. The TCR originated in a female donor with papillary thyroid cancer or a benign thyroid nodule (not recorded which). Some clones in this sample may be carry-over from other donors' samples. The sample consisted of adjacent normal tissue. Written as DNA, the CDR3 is TGTGCCTGGAGTGTTGCAGGAGTCAATTCACCCCTCCACTTT. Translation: CAWSVAGVNSPLHF.